The 31 T cell receptor beta chains listed next were all sequenced from one sample in a study of blood T cell repertoires in COVID-19 (dated by TCRdb to between 2020 and 2021). Preparation of the library involved the immunoSEQ multiplex PCR assay. What TCRdb holds here is the immuneACCESS table cut down to in-frame rearrangements. Part of the clones is not present; checked against another copy, under half of the missing clones reflect an unresolved V gene, and the others are unexplained. Present in this sample are over 120,000 clones, about 86% of which were seen just once. The ten largest account for less than 4% of the sample. The sample was peripheral blood. All receptors come from a woman between 55 and 75 years old with acute or convalescent COVID-19.

The chain combines TRBV28 with TRBJ2-5; 9 positions match TRBD1. Germline CDR1 is MDHEN and CDR2 is SYDVKM. The CDR3 spans 12 residues. V was clipped by 4 bases and J by 6 bases; unmatched bases: 0. The CDR3 sequence: CASSYRGQTQYF. In DNA form, the CDR3 reads TGTGCCAGCAGTTACAGGGGGCAGACCCAGTACTTC. The full variable domain, rest sourced from reference TRBV28 and TRBJ2-5, is DVKVTQSSRYLVKRTGEKVFLECVQDMDHENMFWYRQDPGLGLRLIYFSYDVKMKEKGDIPEGYSVSREKKERFSLILESASTNQTSMYLCASSYRGQTQYFGPGTRLLVL.

V gene TRBV28 combines with J gene TRBJ2-5; 12 bases match TRBD2. The germline gives CDR1 MDHEN, CDR2 SYDVKM. The CDR3 runs to 14 residues. After removal of 6 bases from V and 7 bases from J, the junction contained 6 bases not matched to a gene. In DNA, the CDR3 is TGTGCCAGCAGGACTAGCGGGAGTACCGGGACCCAGTACTTC. Protein: CASRTSGSTGTQYF.

The chain couples TRBV29-1 to TRBJ2-7; no firm D call. Germline V gene lookup returns CDR1 SQVTM and CDR2 ANQGSEA. Trimming shortened V by 7 bases and J by 3 bases, and 10 bases separated the two germline ends. There are 11 residues in the CDR3. CDR3 sequence: CSAGSSYEQYF. The CDR3 bases are TGCAGCGCCGGCTCCAGCTACGAGCAGTACTTC.

In this sample, this clone turned up a few times. The CDR3 is CASSQDRVNGGYTF. The CDR3 coding sequence is TGTGCCAGCAGCCAAGACCGTGTTAACGGGGGCTACACCTTC. This chain joins TRBV14 and TRBJ1-2, with D unclear. This CDR3 spans 14 amino acids. V lost 0 bases and J lost 8, with 13 bases in between. CDR1 is SGHDN, CDR2 FVKESK, per germline.

V and J are TRBV27 and TRBJ2-7, with D possibly TRBD2 on 6 matching bases. Trimming stripped 5 bases from V and 5 bases from J, with 13 bases between. From germline, CDR1 is MNHEY and CDR2 SMNVEV (reference sequence). The CDR3 consists of 13 residues. CDR3 bases: TGTGCCAGCAGTGACGGGACTCTCGACGAGCAGTACTTC. Translation: CASSDGTLDEQYF.

CDR3 protein: CASSPRVVSDQETQYF. In DNA, the CDR3 is TGTGCCAGCAGCCCCCGCGTCGTTAGCGACCAAGAGACCCAGTACTTC. The V call is TRBV7-9, the J call TRBJ2-5; a weak D match, TRBD2 (5 bases). V was cut by 5 bases and J by 0 bases, with 16 bases left in between. This CDR3 comprises 16 residues. Per germline, CDR1 SEHNR and CDR2 FQNEAQ (reference sequence).

V is TRBV13 and J is TRBJ2-7; maybe TRBD2 (5 bases). Germline V CDR1 and CDR2: PRHDT, FYEKMQ (reference sequence). Trimming removed 5 bases from V and 5 bases from J, with 19 bases in between. The CDR3 contains 15 residues. The CDR3 DNA is TGTGCCAGCAGCACGCAAATTTACGGGGAAGACGAGCAGTACTTC. Its protein is CASSTQIYGEDEQYF.

V is TRBV10-3 and J is TRBJ2-6, with 8 bases that match TRBD1. This CDR3 is built from 19 residues. After removal of 3 bases from V and 1 base from J, the junction contained 11 bases not matched to a gene. Germline-derived CDR1 and CDR2 are ENHRY and SYGVKD. CDR3 amino acids: CAISDIVGQGRSGANVLTF. CDR3 in DNA: TGTGCCATCAGTGACATAGTTGGACAGGGTAGGTCTGGGGCCAACGTCCTGACTTTC.

The genes are TRBV6-5 and TRBJ1-4, with TRBD1 matching 9 bases. CDR3 size: 14 residues. CDR1 and CDR2 (germline): MNHEY, SVGAGI. V was clipped by 6 bases and J by 8 bases; unmatched bases: 7. For the CDR3, the DNA is TGTGCCAGCAGAGGGACAGGGAGTCGAGAAAAACTGTTTTTT. This sequence encodes CASRGTGSREKLFF.

This clone is a singleton in its sample. The chain recombines TRBV7-9 with TRBJ1-3; 9 nucleotides align to TRBD1. Germline V gene data show CDR1 as SEHNR and CDR2 as FQNEAQ (reference sequence). CDR3 length: 15 residues. With 5 bases clipped from V and 4 bases from J, the junction kept 6 bases outside the gene matches. The DNA of the CDR3 is TGTGCCAGCAGCGCCGACAGGGGGTCCGGAAACACCATATATTTT. This codes for CASSADRGSGNTIYF.

CDR3 residues: CASSLEGGDSPLHF. Here the CDR3 DNA reads TGTGCCAGCAGCTTGGAGGGAGGGGATTCACCCCTCCACTTT. The chain recombines TRBV5-4 with TRBJ1-6; weak D call: TRBD1 (5 bases). CDR1 and CDR2 (germline): SGHNT, YYREEE (reference sequence). With 0 bases removed from V and 8 bases from J, the gap between germline ends came to 9 bases. The CDR3 has 14 residues.

The chain joins TRBV4-1 to TRBJ2-3, with D maybe TRBD1 (6 bases). This CDR3 contains 13 residues. CDR1 and CDR2 from the germline V gene are MGHRA and YSYEKL. Trimming stripped 2 bases from V and 6 bases from J, with 9 bases between. DNA for the CDR3: TGCGCCAGCAGCCAAACAGGGTTTGATACGCAGTATTTT. The encoded protein is CASSQTGFDTQYF.

The table lists this clone with a few counts. V usage is TRBV2 and J usage is TRBJ2-1; D possibly corresponds to TRBD2 (6 bases). Germline V gives CDR1 SNHLY, CDR2 FYNNEI. Deletions cut 7 bases from V and 4 bases from J, with 11 bases between. This CDR3 has 13 amino acids. The DNA of the CDR3 is TGTGCCAGCATGGGGACTGAATACAATGAGCAGTTCTTC. It encodes CASMGTEYNEQFF.

The V and J genes are TRBV7-8 and TRBJ2-2; D perhaps matches TRBD2 (5 bases). V shed 0 bases and J shed 1 base, with 9 bases lying between them. Germline-derived CDR1 and CDR2 are SGHVS and FQNEAQ. The CDR3 is 16 amino acids. CDR3 region: CASSLAPGKNTGELFF. The CDR3, as DNA: TGTGCCAGCAGCTTAGCTCCGGGAAAGAACACCGGGGAGCTGTTTTTT.

The genes are TRBV2 and TRBJ1-2; no firm D call. Germline CDR1 and CDR2: SNHLY and FYNNEI. The CDR3 is made up of 14 amino acids. V lost 1 base and J lost 4, with 10 bases in between. The CDR3 region has the DNA TGTGCCAGCAGTGAAGAACCGCGGAGCTATGGCTACACCTTC. This encodes CASSEEPRSYGYTF.

The gene calls are TRBV9 and TRBJ2-5, with 9 bases identical to TRBD2. Trimming removed 4 bases from V and 5 bases from J; junction bases left unmatched: 18. Germline-derived CDR1 and CDR2 are SGDLS and YYNGEE. The CDR3 contains 18 residues. CDR3 nucleotide sequence: TGTGCCAGCAGCATTAGCGGGAGCGGGTTTAGGGCACTTGAGACCCAGTACTTC. Translating gives CASSISGSGFRALETQYF.

The CDR3: CASSVQGGTSGANVLTF. In nucleotides, the CDR3 is TGTGCCAGCAGCGTCCAAGGGGGAACCTCTGGGGCCAACGTCCTGACTTTC. The rearrangement links TRBV9 to TRBJ2-6; a weak D match, TRBD1 (6 bases). The V gene's germline CDR1 is SGDLS and CDR2 YYNGEE. Trimming left V 2 bases short and J 0 bases short, with 12 bases between. This CDR3 has 17 residues.

The V call is TRBV6-5, the J call TRBJ2-3; TRBD1 aligns across 9 bases. Looked up from germline, CDR1 is MNHEY and CDR2 is SVGAGI. With V trimmed by 7 bases and J by 2 bases, 7 bases remained unmatched. The CDR3 is made up of 15 amino acids. This chain's CDR3 is CASTEGQGITDTQYF. CDR3 bases: TGTGCCAGCACCGAGGGACAGGGAATCACAGATACGCAGTATTTT.

The chain employs TRBV6-1 and TRBJ2-5, with D hard to call. From germline, CDR1 is MNHNS and CDR2 SASEGT. Trimming stripped 3 bases from V and 2 bases from J, with 13 bases between. The CDR3 extends over 15 amino acids. The CDR3 loop reads CASSELISGQETQYF. DNA of the CDR3: TGTGCCAGCAGTGAGTTGATCAGTGGTCAAGAGACCCAGTACTTC.

The chain joins TRBV3-1 (or the pseudogene TRBV3-2) to TRBJ2-7; TRBD2 might be the D (6 bases). This CDR3 comprises 16 residues. The germline gives CDR1 LGHDT, CDR2 YNNKEL (reference sequence). With 1 base removed from V and 5 bases from J, the gap between germline ends came to 18 bases. The DNA of the CDR3 is TGTGCCAGCAGCCAAGGTTCGGCGGGGTTAGGGGACGAGCAGTACTTC. Translated: CASSQGSAGLGDEQYF.

The V and J genes are TRBV30 and TRBJ1-3; 8 bases line up with TRBD1. This CDR3 comprises 17 residues. Germline lookup yields CDR1 GTSNPN and CDR2 SVGIG (reference sequence). Trimming took 1 base from V and 5 from J; bases not matched to a gene: 13. CDR3 DNA sequence: TGTGCCTGGAGTGCGCCCCCGGACAGGGACTTTAGAAACACCATATATTTT. This gives the protein CAWSAPPDRDFRNTIYF.

This clone appeared once. V is TRBV27 and J is TRBJ1-5; 8 nucleotides line up with TRBD1. After removal of 6 bases from V and 6 bases from J, the junction contained 13 bases not matched to a gene. Looked up from germline, CDR1 is MNHEY and CDR2 is SMNVEV (reference sequence). The CDR3 runs to 16 residues. The CDR3 region has the DNA TGTGCCAGCAGGGACCGTCAGGACAGGGTAAGTCAGCCCCAGCATTTT. Protein: CASRDRQDRVSQPQHF.

The gene calls are TRBV2 and TRBJ2-3; 14 bases line up with TRBD2. CDR3 size: 16 residues. CDR1 SNHLY and CDR2 FYNNEI come from the germline V gene. Losses at the gene ends were 8 bases for V and 2 bases for J; bases not matched to a gene: 6. The CDR3 is CASEGLAGVVTDTQYF. The DNA of the CDR3 is TGTGCCAGCGAGGGACTAGCGGGAGTCGTCACAGATACGCAGTATTTT.

The rearrangement uses TRBV10-3 and TRBJ2-7; TRBD1 matches 7 bases. Germline CDR1 is ENHRY and CDR2 is SYGVKD. Trimming took 10 bases from V and 5 from J; bases not matched to a gene: 17. CDR3 length: 15 amino acids. The CDR3 loop is CATPGSDRAKDEQYF. Here the CDR3 DNA reads TGTGCCACCCCCGGCTCCGACAGGGCGAAGGACGAGCAGTACTTC.

This chain joins TRBV19 and TRBJ2-7; the match to TRBD2 covers 7 bases. The CDR3 has 14 residues. The junction had 6 bases not matched to a gene; V was cut back by 3 bases and J by 4 bases. Germline V gene sequence: CDR1 LNHDA, CDR2 SQIVND (reference sequence). In nucleotides, the CDR3 is TGTGCCAGTAGTATGGGAGGGAGAGGGTACGAGCAGTACTTC. Amino acids: CASSMGGRGYEQYF. The full variable domain, rest sourced from reference TRBV19 and TRBJ2-7, is DGGITQSPKYLFRKEGQNVTLSCEQNLNHDAMYWYRQDPGQGLRLIYYSQIVNDFQKGDIAEGYSVSREKKESFPLTVTSAQKNPTAFYLCASSMGGRGYEQYFGPGTRLTVT.

Many counts were recorded for this clone. This chain joins TRBV28 and TRBJ2-2; the match to TRBD2 covers 7 bases. This CDR3 has 15 amino acids. Germline-derived CDR1 and CDR2 are MDHEN and SYDVKM. V shed 3 bases and J 4 bases; nucleotides not matched to a gene: 5. The CDR3: CASSFAGETTGELFF. DNA for the CDR3: TGTGCCAGCAGTTTTGCGGGGGAAACCACCGGGGAGCTGTTTTTT.

The gene calls are TRBV3-1 (or the pseudogene TRBV3-2) and TRBJ1-1, with no clear D. Trimming took 1 base from V and 2 from J, leaving 8 bases between them. The CDR3 is 14 amino acids. Looked up from germline, CDR1 is LGHDT and CDR2 is YNNKEL (reference sequence). CDR3 sequence (DNA): TGTGCCAGCAGCCAAGCGGGAGCTAACACTGAAGCTTTCTTT. This codes for CASSQAGANTEAFF.

The J gene is TRBJ1-5, the V gene TRBV15; 8 nucleotides align to TRBD1. V lost 0 bases, J lost 4 bases, and 5 bases stayed unmatched. Germline CDR1 LNHNV, CDR2 YYDKDF (reference sequence). The CDR3 spans 16 residues. CDR3: CATSRDRGLTNQPQHF. As DNA, the CDR3 is TGTGCCACCAGCAGAGACAGGGGGCTGACAAATCAGCCCCAGCATTTT.

The chain is built from TRBV24-1 and TRBJ2-7; D may be TRBD2 (6 bases). The V and J ends lost 2 bases and 6 bases respectively, with 13 bases between them. The CDR3 sequence is 14 residues long. The germline V gene has CDR1 KGHDR and CDR2 SFDVKD. The CDR3 DNA sequence: TGTGCCACCAGTGATTGGACCCAGGGAGGCGAGCAGTACTTC. Protein: CATSDWTQGGEQYF.

The J gene is TRBJ1-4, the V gene TRBV5-6; 7 nucleotides line up with TRBD1. CDR3 length: 14 residues. Germline values: CDR1 SGHDT, CDR2 YYEEEE. After removal of 4 bases from V and 10 bases from J, the junction contained 10 bases not matched to a gene. CDR3 coding DNA: TGTGCCAGCAGCCAAGGGGGCGAGGTAGGAAAACTGTTTTTT. Translating gives CASSQGGEVGKLFF.

J is TRBJ2-7 and V is TRBV12-3 or TRBV12-4; no reliable D call. The CDR3 is made up of 11 amino acids. Deletions cut 6 bases from V and 1 base from J, with 4 bases between. CDR3 protein: CASSKSYEQYF. The DNA for the CDR3 is TGTGCCAGCAGCAAATCCTACGAGCAGTACTTC.